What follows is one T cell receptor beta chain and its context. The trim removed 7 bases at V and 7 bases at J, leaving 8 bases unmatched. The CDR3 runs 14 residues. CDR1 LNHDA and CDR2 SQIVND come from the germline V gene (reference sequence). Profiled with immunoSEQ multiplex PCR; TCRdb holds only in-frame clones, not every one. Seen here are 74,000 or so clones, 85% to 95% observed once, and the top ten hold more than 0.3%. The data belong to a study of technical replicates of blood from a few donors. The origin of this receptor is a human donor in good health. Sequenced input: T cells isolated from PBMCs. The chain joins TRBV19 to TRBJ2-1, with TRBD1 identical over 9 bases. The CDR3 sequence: CASTPGQGYNEQFF. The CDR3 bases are TGTGCCAGTACTCCGGGACAGGGATATAATGAGCAGTTCTTC.